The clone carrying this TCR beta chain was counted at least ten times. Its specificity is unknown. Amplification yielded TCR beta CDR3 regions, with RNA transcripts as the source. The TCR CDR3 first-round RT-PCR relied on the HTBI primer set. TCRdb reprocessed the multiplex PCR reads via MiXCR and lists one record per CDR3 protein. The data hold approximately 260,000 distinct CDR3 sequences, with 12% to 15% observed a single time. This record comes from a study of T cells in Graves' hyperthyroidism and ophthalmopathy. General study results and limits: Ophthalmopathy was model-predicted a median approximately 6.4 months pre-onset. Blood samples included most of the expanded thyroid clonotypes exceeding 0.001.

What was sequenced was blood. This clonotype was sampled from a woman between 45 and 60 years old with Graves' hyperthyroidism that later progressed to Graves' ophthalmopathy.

The DNA of the CDR3 is TGTGCCGCTAAGCCAGGGAACAACTACGAGCAGTACTTC. Its protein is CAAKPGNNYEQYF. This chain links TRBV10-3 with TRBJ2-7, with a tentative D call TRBD1 (5 bases). Germline assignment: CDR1 ENHRY and CDR2 SYGVKD. Trimming cost V 11 bases and J 3 bases, with 17 bases left between them. The CDR3 sequence is 13 residues long.